A single sample gave rise to the 31 T cell receptor beta chains below, sequenced in a study of blood T cell repertoires in COVID-19 (dated by TCRdb to about 2020). The library was generated by the immunoSEQ multiplex PCR assay. TCRdb's version of the immuneACCESS table is confined to in-frame rearrangements and falls short of the full clone set. An unresolved V gene accounts for under half of the shortfall where checked; the remainder is of unknown origin. For this sample the table gives approximately 190,000 clones, of which approximately 84% were detected only once. Of the sample, approximately 6.9% is held by the ten largest clones. Material for sequencing was peripheral blood. The receptor source for this set is a human donor with acute or convalescent COVID-19. The donor label of this sample is uncertain.

The V and J genes are TRBV5-8 and TRBJ1-6; TRBD1 matches 7 bases. The CDR3 has 16 amino acids. Germline V gives CDR1 SGHTS, CDR2 YDEGEE. The trim removed 1 base at V and 0 bases at J, leaving 1 base unmatched. The CDR3 sequence is CASSLTGDSYNSPLHF. The CDR3 DNA follows: TGTGCCAGCAGCTTGACAGGGGACTCCTATAATTCACCCCTCCACTTT.

This sequence joins TRBV7-9 and TRBJ2-3; TRBD2 matches at 10 bases. Germline V gene data show CDR1 as SEHNR and CDR2 as FQNEAQ (reference sequence). V was pared by 1 base and J by 0 bases, with 4 bases of the junction left unmatched. This CDR3 is built from 17 residues. The DNA for the CDR3 is TGTGCCAGCAGCTTAGTTGTGACTAGCGGGAGCACAGATACGCAGTATTTT. Translation: CASSLVVTSGSTDTQYF.

The chain links TRBV28 to TRBJ1-5; 7 nucleotides agree with TRBD1. J gave up 0 bases and V 3 bases, and 8 bases lay outside the gene matches. Germline V gives CDR1 MDHEN, CDR2 SYDVKM. CDR3 size: 17 residues. CDR3 nucleotide sequence: TGTGCCAGCAGTTTTATGCGGGACAGTAATAGCAATCAGCCCCAGCATTTT. Translating gives CASSFMRDSNSNQPQHF.

This clone has more than one count but fewer than ten. This chain links TRBV7-3 with TRBJ1-3; tentatively, D is TRBD1 (6 bases). The CDR3 totals 18 residues. The V end was cut by 3 bases, the J end by 0 bases, with 18 bases between. Germline V CDR1 and CDR2: SGHTA, FQGTGA. This CDR3 is CASSFDDRLPHSGNTIYF. For the CDR3, the DNA is TGTGCCAGCAGCTTCGACGACAGGCTCCCTCACTCTGGAAACACCATATATTTT.

The chain uses TRBV27 and TRBJ2-5; a possible D gene is TRBD2 (5 bases). Germline CDR1 is MNHEY and CDR2 is SMNVEV (reference sequence). V lost 5 bases, J lost 4 bases, and 11 bases lay in between. CDR3 length: 13 residues. The CDR3 nucleotides are TGTGCCAGCAGTCAGGTACGGGGAGAGACCCAGTACTTC. Translating it yields CASSQVRGETQYF.

Concerning this clone: This CDR3 is also generated by other DNA sequences in the sample. The chain links TRBV7-3 to TRBJ1-2; 8 positions match TRBD1. The CDR3 length is 13 residues. Trimming cost V 4 bases and J 4 bases; bases outside gene matches: 2. Germline CDR1 and CDR2: SGHTA and FQGTGA. The CDR3 nucleotides read TGTGCCAGCAGCTCCGGACAGGGCTATGGCTACACCTTC. Translation: CASSSGQGYGYTF.

The chain links TRBV29-1 to TRBJ1-2, with D uncertain. V lost 2 bases and J lost 4, with 8 bases in between. This CDR3 has 12 residues. The germline gives CDR1 SQVTM, CDR2 ANQGSEA. CDR3 DNA sequence: TGCAGCGTTGAAAACAGCCTCTATGGCTACACCTTC. It codes for CSVENSLYGYTF.

The sample holds one count of this clone. This chain connects TRBV15 to TRBJ2-1; 9 nucleotides match TRBD2. Germline-derived CDR1 and CDR2 are LNHNV and YYDKDF (reference sequence). With 0 bases clipped from V and 4 bases from J, the junction kept 4 bases outside the gene matches. The CDR3 covers 16 residues. CDR3 sequence (DNA): TGTGCCACCAGCAGAGAAGCGGGAGGCCGTTACAATGAGCAGTTCTTC. Translating gives CATSREAGGRYNEQFF. The full variable domain, rest sourced from reference TRBV15 and TRBJ2-1, is DAMVIQNPRYQVTQFGKPVTLSCSQTLNHNVMYWYQQKSSQAPKLLFHYYDKDFNNEADTPDNFQSRRPNTSFCFLDIRSPGLGDTAMYLCATSREAGGRYNEQFFGPGTRLTVL.

The V call is TRBV27, the J call TRBJ1-5; TRBD1 might be the D (6 bases). Germline V gene data show CDR1 as MNHEY and CDR2 as SMNVEV (reference sequence). The CDR3 spans 16 residues. Trimming removed 5 bases at V and 3 bases at J, with 17 bases between. The CDR3 loop is CASSPDRFPLNQPQHF. The CDR3 nucleotides are TGTGCCAGCAGTCCAGACAGGTTTCCTCTCAATCAGCCCCAGCATTTT.

This chain joins TRBV7-2 and TRBJ2-3; 15 positions agree with TRBD2. CDR1 SGHTA and CDR2 FQGNSA come from the germline V gene. The V and J ends lost 5 bases and 6 bases, in that order; junction bases with no gene match: 15. The CDR3 has 19 amino acids. The CDR3: CASSPRGLAGGPVGDTQYF. In DNA, the CDR3 is TGTGCCAGCAGCCCCCGAGGACTAGCGGGAGGGCCGGTGGGGGATACGCAGTATTTT.

The chain combines TRBV29-1 with TRBJ1-2; 7 nucleotides match TRBD1. The CDR3 covers 11 residues. With V trimmed by 4 bases and J by 8 bases, 4 bases remained unmatched. CDR1 is SQVTM, CDR2 ANQGSEA, per germline. The CDR3 spells CSVAETGGYTF. CDR3 nucleotides: TGCAGCGTTGCCGAGACAGGGGGCTACACCTTC.

CDR3 bases: TGTGCCAGCAGCGCGGACGGGACTAGCGGGAGGAGAGGAGGGAATGAGCAGTTCTTC. Translating it yields CASSADGTSGRRGGNEQFF. The V and J genes are TRBV9 and TRBJ2-1; TRBD2 aligns across 15 bases. With 3 bases clipped from V and 7 bases from J, the junction kept 14 bases outside the gene matches. CDR3 length: 19 amino acids. The germline CDR1 and CDR2 sequences are SGDLS and YYNGEE.

This clone was found a few times. This chain joins TRBV9 and TRBJ1-1; D may be TRBD1 (5 bases). Germline CDR1 SGDLS, CDR2 YYNGEE. The CDR3 sequence is 14 residues long. Between the trimmed V and J ends, which lost 0 bases and 4 bases, there was a span of 10 bases. The CDR3 nucleotides are TGTGCCAGCAGCGTAGACGGGGGGGGCACTGAAGCTTTCTTT. This codes for CASSVDGGGTEAFF.

A single count supports this clone. V gene TRBV11-1 combines with J gene TRBJ2-2, with a weak D call TRBD1 (5 bases). V was trimmed by 3 bases and J by 5 bases, leaving 10 bases between them. The V gene's germline CDR1 is SGHAT and CDR2 FQDESV (reference sequence). The CDR3 consists of 14 residues. In nucleotides, the CDR3 is TGTGCCAGCAGCTTGGGGCCGGCAACCGGGGAGCTGTTTTTT. It codes for CASSLGPATGELFF.

The chain's CDR3 is CASSLGTSGLNNEQFF. CDR3 coding DNA: TGTGCCAGCAGCTTGGGGACTAGCGGGCTTAACAATGAGCAGTTCTTC. The J gene is TRBJ2-1, the V gene TRBV5-8; TRBD2 matches 11 bases. The CDR3 is made up of 16 amino acids. The V segment lost 0 bases and the J segment 5 bases; nucleotides outside the gene matches: 4. Germline CDR1 and CDR2: SGHTS and YDEGEE. Based on the CDR3 plus reference TRBV5-8 and TRBJ2-1, the full variable domain is EAGVTQSPTHLIKTRGQQATLRCSPISGHTSVYWYQQALGLGLQFLLWYDEGEERNRGNFPPRFSGRQFPNYSSELNVNALELEDSALYLCASSLGTSGLNNEQFFGPGTRLTVL.

The J gene is TRBJ2-1, the V gene TRBV28; 9 bases are a match to TRBD2. The CDR3 length is 14 residues. Germline V gene sequence: CDR1 MDHEN, CDR2 SYDVKM. Trimming took 6 bases from V and 8 from J; bases not matched to a gene: 8. The CDR3 region is CASSTAGGGDEQFF. CDR3 sequence (DNA): TGTGCCAGCAGCACAGCGGGAGGAGGGGATGAGCAGTTCTTC.

The DNA for the CDR3 is TGTGCCAGCTCACCACGAGCAGGGGGGTTTAATGAGCAGTACTTC. It specifies CASSPRAGGFNEQYF. The rearrangement links TRBV18 to TRBJ2-7; TRBD1 might be the D (7 bases). Germline V CDR1 and CDR2: KGHSH, LQKENI. The length of the CDR3 is 15 residues. Deletions cut 1 base from V and 7 bases from J, with 17 bases between.

This clone occurred once. V usage is TRBV15 and J usage is TRBJ1-5, with unresolved D. With 5 bases removed from V and 0 bases from J, the gap between germline ends came to 14 bases. The length of the CDR3 is 16 residues. Germline CDR1 and CDR2: LNHNV and YYDKDF (reference sequence). Written as DNA, the CDR3 is TGTGCCACCAGCCCGCGGTCGGCTTATAGCAATCAGCCCCAGCATTTT. Amino acids: CATSPRSAYSNQPQHF.

The chain uses TRBV28 and TRBJ2-3; D is unresolved. Per the germline V gene, CDR1 is MDHEN and CDR2 is SYDVKM. The CDR3 runs 11 residues. Trimming shortened V by 7 bases and J by 5 bases, and 7 bases separated the two germline ends. The CDR3 loop is CASTSRDTQYF. CDR3 bases: TGTGCCAGCACTAGTAGAGATACGCAGTATTTT.

The chain is built from TRBV5-5 and TRBJ1-5; possibly TRBD1 for D (5 bases). Per germline, CDR1 SGHKS and CDR2 YYEKEE (reference sequence). This CDR3 has 14 amino acids. V was trimmed by 3 bases and J by 7 bases, leaving 14 bases between them. Here the CDR3 reads CASSWGRAEQPQHF. The DNA for the CDR3 is TGTGCCAGCAGCTGGGGGAGGGCTGAGCAGCCCCAGCATTTT. Full variable domain (rest looked up from reference TRBV5-5 and TRBJ1-5): DAGVTQSPTHLIKTRGQQVTLRCSPISGHKSVSWYQQVLGQGPQFIFQYYEKEERGRGNFPDRFSARQFPNYSSELNVNALLLGDSALYLCASSWGRAEQPQHFGDGTRLSIL.

This rearrangement joins TRBV6-1 to TRBJ2-7; D is perhaps TRBD2 (5 bases). This CDR3 is built from 14 residues. Germline V CDR1 and CDR2: MNHNS, SASEGT. V dropped 1 base and J dropped 2 bases, with 9 bases sitting between them. This CDR3 is CASSEERRAYEQYF. The CDR3 coding sequence is TGTGCCAGCAGTGAAGAAAGGCGGGCCTACGAGCAGTACTTC.

This clone appeared a single time. The rearrangement links TRBV19 to TRBJ1-5; 9 nucleotides agree with TRBD1. Germline V gene sequence: CDR1 LNHDA, CDR2 SQIVND (reference sequence). Trimming removed 4 bases from V and 1 base from J; junction bases left unmatched: 8. The CDR3 contains 17 residues. The CDR3 is CASSTQPGQGSNQPQHF. In DNA form, the CDR3 reads TGTGCCAGTAGTACCCAACCGGGACAGGGAAGCAATCAGCCCCAGCATTTT.

Worth noting for this clone: Other nucleotide sequences in the sample specify the same CDR3. The chain employs TRBV6-5 and TRBJ2-7; D unclear. The CDR3 length is 13 residues. Germline loops: CDR1 MNHEY, CDR2 SVGAGI. Trimming took off 6 bases at V and 0 bases at J, with 9 bases between the two ends. The CDR3 bases are TGTGCCAGCAGGACACCCCGCTCCTACGAGCAGTACTTC. It encodes CASRTPRSYEQYF.

The V gene is TRBV6-5, the J gene TRBJ1-2, with 9 bases fitting TRBD1. The V and J ends lost 8 bases and 5 bases, in that order; junction bases with no gene match: 9. Germline V gives CDR1 MNHEY, CDR2 SVGAGI. This CDR3 spans 14 amino acids. The CDR3 nucleotides read TGTGCCAGCTTTAGAGCCGGGACAGGGTATGGCTACACCTTC. This sequence encodes CASFRAGTGYGYTF.

The V gene is TRBV15, the J gene TRBJ2-7, with 10 bases matching TRBD1. CDR3 size: 15 residues. V was pared by 5 bases and J by 4 bases, with 8 bases of the junction left unmatched. Germline CDR1 reads LNHNV; CDR2 reads YYDKDF (reference sequence). The chain's CDR3 is CATSQSGTGVYEQYF. DNA for the CDR3: TGTGCCACCAGCCAGTCCGGGACAGGGGTTTACGAGCAGTACTTC.

The chain joins TRBV2 to TRBJ1-2; 8 nucleotides line up with TRBD1. This CDR3 contains 13 residues. Germline CDR1 and CDR2: SNHLY and FYNNEI. After removal of 2 bases from V and 7 bases from J, the junction contained 3 bases not matched to a gene. This CDR3 reads CASSEQGAGGYTF. For the CDR3, the DNA is TGTGCCAGCAGTGAACAGGGGGCCGGTGGCTACACCTTC.

This clone was found once. V gene TRBV25-1 combines with J gene TRBJ1-2, with 8 positions matching TRBD1. The V and J ends lost 0 bases and 4 bases, in that order; junction bases with no gene match: 7. Germline loops: CDR1 MGHDK, CDR2 SYGVNS. The CDR3 runs 16 residues. The CDR3 sequence is CASSEYGGTGAYGYTF. CDR3 bases: TGTGCCAGCAGTGAATATGGCGGGACAGGCGCCTATGGCTACACCTTC.

The gene calls are TRBV18 and TRBJ2-3; the match to TRBD1 covers 9 bases. Germline assignment: CDR1 KGHSH and CDR2 LQKENI. J was trimmed by 4 bases and V by 3 bases; bases with no gene match: 8. This CDR3 region has 16 residues. DNA for the CDR3: TGTGCCAGCTCACCCCCGGGACAGGGTTGGGCAGATACGCAGTATTTT. Its translation: CASSPPGQGWADTQYF.

The V gene is TRBV6-2 or TRBV6-3, the J gene TRBJ2-7; no reliable D call. CDR3 length: 16 residues. The V end was cut by 0 bases, the J end by 0 bases, with 12 bases between. The germline V gene encodes CDR1 MNHEY and CDR2 SVGEGT. The CDR3 loop reads CASSYSGKYPSYEQYF. CDR3 DNA sequence: TGTGCCAGCAGTTACTCGGGCAAATACCCCTCCTACGAGCAGTACTTC.

The genes are TRBV6-6 and TRBJ2-7, with D perhaps matching TRBD1 (5 bases). Germline V CDR1 and CDR2: MNHNY, SVGAGI (reference sequence). CDR3 length equals 14 residues. Between the trimmed V and J ends, which lost 3 bases and 3 bases, there was a span of 12 bases. The CDR3 bases are TGTGCCAGCAGTTATATGGGGCCTGGCTACGAGCAGTACTTC. This encodes CASSYMGPGYEQYF.

CDR3 DNA sequence: TGTGCCAGCAGCGCCCATAAGCTTGTCACAGATACGCAGTATTTT. It specifies CASSAHKLVTDTQYF. This chain uses TRBV9 with TRBJ2-3; D gene uncertain. Trimming removed 3 bases at V and 2 bases at J, with 13 bases between. The CDR3 runs 15 residues. CDR1 and CDR2 (germline): SGDLS, YYNGEE. Combining the CDR3 with reference TRBV9 and TRBJ2-3 gives the whole variable domain DSGVTQTPKHLITATGQRVTLRCSPRSGDLSVYWYQQSLDQGLQFLIQYYNGEERAKGNILERFSAQQFPDLHSELNLSSLELGDSALYFCASSAHKLVTDTQYFGPGTRLTVL.